A single TCR beta chain is shown here with its context. In the original workflow: Estimates of nucleated cell counts were drawn from the amplification of reference gene primers. This table comes from immunoSEQ multiplex PCR, and its TCRdb copy is limited to in-frame clones, with some not included. V, J and clone size were drawn from that table, and D and trimming were deduced from the DNA. The repertoire holds about 28,000 clones, with 90% to 95% as singletons. The CDR3 totals 18 residues. Trimming took 0 bases from V and 3 from J, leaving 17 bases between them. Germline V CDR1 and CDR2: LGHDT, YNNKEL (reference sequence). These data are taken from a study of blood T cell repertoires in COVID-19. Study-wide background: There were acute and convalescent COVID-19 samples, and they came from the United States, Italy and Spain. The analysed material was cDNA or gDNA that came from T cells, B-cell-depleted T cells, or PBMCs.

Seattle's cohort entered during active infection and was followed longitudinally. This chain joins TRBV3-1 (or the pseudogene TRBV3-2) and TRBJ2-2, with a possible D match to TRBD2 (7 bases). Sequenced input: peripheral blood. This TCR was sampled from a woman between 65 and 79 years old with COVID-19, enrolled during active disease. The CDR3 is CASSQDRGLAEDTGELFF. CDR3 DNA sequence: TGTGCCAGCAGCCAAGATCGGGGGCTAGCGGAGGACACCGGGGAGCTGTTTTTT.